This TCR beta chain emerged from a study of identical twins (dated by TCRdb to the mid-2010s). Study-wide context: TCR alpha and beta repertoires from monozygotic twins, unrelated adults of various ages and cord blood were deep-sequenced to test whether fetal clonotypes persist. Replicate twin experiments were performed at different times using different library preparation protocols to rule out contamination. General conclusions and limits of the study: Because the same donors could not be followed over many years, conclusions were based on cross-sectional statistical analysis. Out-of-frame TCR alpha sharing in monozygotic twins was systematically underestimated by recombination models, whereas sharing between unrelated individuals was in agreement with the recombination models. Invariant T cells such as MAIT and iNKT could partly confound zero-insertion analyses, though diverse VJ usage argued against this for most clonotypes. A weaker excess of twin sharing was found in beta out-of-frame sequences because the signal-to-noise ratio was lowered by fewer shared sequences. Compared with coincidental sharing between unrelated individuals, out-of-frame TCR alpha sequences shared between twins showed an excess of sequences with low generation probability. Abundant cord blood beta clonotypes had fewer insertions, young adult naive repertoires showed a similar but weaker trend, and memory repertoires showed no such trend.

Library preparation was by 5' RACE. Data came from an Illumina HiSeq 2000. Template switching added a universal primer binding site, and the final cDNA carried a unique molecular identifier that allowed TCR cDNA molecules to be counted accurately. First-strand cDNA for TCR alpha and beta chains was synthesized from specific primers in the conserved constant-segment region. To control for contamination, every cDNA library carried two barcodes: a SMART-Mk sample barcode plus Illumina barcodes. TruSeq adapter sequences and Illumina sample barcodes were added in two successive PCR steps. Sequencing of the TCR alpha and beta cDNA libraries was done on the Illumina HiSeq platform using custom primers. The study's own analysis went as follows. MiGEC processed the raw reads to extract unique molecular identifiers, while MiXCR was used to determine the CDR3 positions. For each individual, recombination models were inferred using an EM algorithm with the repgenHMM and IGoR tools. The tcR package in R was used for shared clonotype analysis, with sharing normalized by the product of cloneset sizes. Out-of-frame nonproductive sequences were analyzed to study raw recombination free of thymic and clonal selection effects. TCRdb took the public reads, trimmed them with fastp at Q25, ran MiXCR for clone calling and kept in-frame beta chains. Rows are combined by CDR3 protein, so each entry shows the most common genes and DNA. For this entry, the V and J calls and clone size follow TCRdb and not the study's own pipeline. This sample lists some 200,000 distinct CDR3 sequences; 7.5% were detected once. The top ten constitute less than 2% of the sample.

This clonotype has at least ten counts. The antigen this receptor binds is unknown. The sample holds no much larger clone one base away, and base qualities are not on file. The germline V gene (reference sequence) supplies CDR1 SEHNR and CDR2 FQNEAQ. The CDR3 starts with the cysteine, ends with the phenylalanine, and has 14 residues. Only the CDR3 region is kept as DNA, spanning 42 bases read in frame from base 1. Deletion took 1 base off V and 4 bases off J, with a span of 10 bases between the germline ends. Only healthy Caucasian donors were included. The twin cohort consisted of three pairs of female monozygotic twins, all aged about 18 to 29 years. Miltenyi CD45RO+ enrichment and human naive T-cell isolation kits were used to isolate memory (CD45RO+) and naive T cells from PBMC. Another study also made use of these data, one on yellow fever vaccine responses in identical twins. As the second study states: The T cell response to vaccination in identical twins was reported by the authors to appear partly convergent and partly personalized. Focusing on identical twins, the study followed the T cell clones that responded to the vaccine, and did so with precision.

The clonotype was recovered from a woman between 18 and 29 years old in good health. The source material was memory (CD45RO+) T cells sorted from blood. The cell subset or site label, read with the paper, signifies: CD45RO+ enriched T cells. Recombination joined TRBV7-9 with TRBJ1-2, with the D gene call left open. The DNA reads TGTGCCAGCAGCTTAGTGTCAGGAGTCTATGGCTACACCTTC. Its protein reads: CASSLVSGVYGYTF.